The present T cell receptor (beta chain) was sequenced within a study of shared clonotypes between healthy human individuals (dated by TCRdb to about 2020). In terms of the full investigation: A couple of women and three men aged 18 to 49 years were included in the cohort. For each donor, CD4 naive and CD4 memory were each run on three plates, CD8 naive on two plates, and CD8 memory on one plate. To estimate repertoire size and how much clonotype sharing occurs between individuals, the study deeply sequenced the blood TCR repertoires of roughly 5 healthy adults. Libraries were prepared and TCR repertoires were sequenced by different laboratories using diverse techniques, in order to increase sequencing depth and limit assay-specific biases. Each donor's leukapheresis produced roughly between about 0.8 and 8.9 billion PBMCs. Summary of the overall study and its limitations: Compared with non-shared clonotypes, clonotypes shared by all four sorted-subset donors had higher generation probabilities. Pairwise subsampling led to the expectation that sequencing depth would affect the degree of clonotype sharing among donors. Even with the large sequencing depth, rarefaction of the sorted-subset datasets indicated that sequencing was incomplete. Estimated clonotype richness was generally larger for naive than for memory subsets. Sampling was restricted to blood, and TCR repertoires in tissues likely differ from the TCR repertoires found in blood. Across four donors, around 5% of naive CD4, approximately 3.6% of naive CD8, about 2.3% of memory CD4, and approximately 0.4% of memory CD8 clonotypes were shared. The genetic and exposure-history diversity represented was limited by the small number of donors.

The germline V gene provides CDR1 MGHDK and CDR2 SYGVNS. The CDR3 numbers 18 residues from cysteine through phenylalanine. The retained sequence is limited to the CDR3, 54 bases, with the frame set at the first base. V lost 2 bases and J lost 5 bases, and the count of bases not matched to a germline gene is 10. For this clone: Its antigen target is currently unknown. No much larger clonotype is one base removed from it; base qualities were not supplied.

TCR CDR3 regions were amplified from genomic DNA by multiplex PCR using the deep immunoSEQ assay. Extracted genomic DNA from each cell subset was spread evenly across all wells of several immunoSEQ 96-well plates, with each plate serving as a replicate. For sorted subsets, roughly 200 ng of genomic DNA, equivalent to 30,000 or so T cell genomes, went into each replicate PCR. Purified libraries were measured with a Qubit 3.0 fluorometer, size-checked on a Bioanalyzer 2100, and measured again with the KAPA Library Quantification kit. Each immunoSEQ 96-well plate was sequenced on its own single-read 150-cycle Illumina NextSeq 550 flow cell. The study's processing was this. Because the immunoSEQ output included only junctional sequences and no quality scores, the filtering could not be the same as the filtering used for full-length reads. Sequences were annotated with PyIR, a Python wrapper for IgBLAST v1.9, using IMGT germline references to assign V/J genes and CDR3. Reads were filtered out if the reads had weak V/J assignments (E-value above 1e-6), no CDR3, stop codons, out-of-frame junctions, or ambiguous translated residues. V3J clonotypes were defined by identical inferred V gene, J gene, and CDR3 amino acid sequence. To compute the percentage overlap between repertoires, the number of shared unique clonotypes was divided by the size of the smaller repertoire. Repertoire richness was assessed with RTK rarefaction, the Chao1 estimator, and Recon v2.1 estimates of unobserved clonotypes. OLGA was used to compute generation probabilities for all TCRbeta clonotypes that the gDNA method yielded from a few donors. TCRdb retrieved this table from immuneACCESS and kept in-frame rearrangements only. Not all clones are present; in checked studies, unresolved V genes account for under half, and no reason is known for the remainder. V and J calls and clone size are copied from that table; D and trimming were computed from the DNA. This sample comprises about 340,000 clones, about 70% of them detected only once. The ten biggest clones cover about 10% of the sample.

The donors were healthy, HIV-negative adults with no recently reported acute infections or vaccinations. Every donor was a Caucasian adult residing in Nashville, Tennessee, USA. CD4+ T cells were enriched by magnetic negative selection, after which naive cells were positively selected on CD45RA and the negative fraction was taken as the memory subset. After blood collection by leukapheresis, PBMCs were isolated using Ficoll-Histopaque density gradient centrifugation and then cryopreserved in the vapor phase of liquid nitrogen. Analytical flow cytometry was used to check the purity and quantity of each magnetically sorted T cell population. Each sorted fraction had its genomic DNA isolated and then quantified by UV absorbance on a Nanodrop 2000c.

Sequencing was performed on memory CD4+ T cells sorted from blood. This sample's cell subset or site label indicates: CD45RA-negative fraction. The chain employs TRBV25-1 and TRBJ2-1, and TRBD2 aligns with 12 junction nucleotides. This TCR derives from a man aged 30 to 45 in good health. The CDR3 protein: CASSELALAGGIDNEQFF. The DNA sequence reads TGTGCCAGCAGTGAACTGGCGCTAGCGGGAGGGATAGACAATGAGCAGTTCTTC.